This entry describes one T cell receptor (beta chain). Its antigen specificity is not known. Per-base quality was not reported, and no clone a single base away is much larger than it. The data are from a study of cytotoxic CD8 clonotypes in ibrutinib-treated CLL (dated by TCRdb to about 2021). For the study in its entirety: In this cohort, about 16 patients were treatment-naive and more than 9 were relapsed/refractory, while some 18 had unmutated IGHV. Every remission and progressive disease sample was obtained while ibrutinib was still being received by the patients. Of the 86 participants in the trial, approximately 26 had longitudinal samples available. Responses were partial in about 25 patients and complete in 2; after median approximately 66 months follow-up, some 15 stayed in remission and around 12 progressed. On average, each sample had approximately 280,000 productive templates and 96,000 or so productive rearrangements. Response samples were obtained after a median of around 11 months of treatment, with a range of roughly 6 to 40 months. Cryopreserved peripheral blood mononuclear cells were collected before treatment, at response, and at either disease progression or sustained remission. Here is what the overall study found, with its caveats: Baseline clonality was found to be higher than that of age-matched healthy donors and was strongly correlated with circulating CD8+ T-cell counts. Clonality rose at ibrutinib response, remained stable during sustained remission, and dropped back toward baseline at progression. Sustained-remission and progressing patients did not have matched sampling times, and lymph node repertoires were not examined. Public clonotypes were found to be uncommon and were observed to contract or remain stable during treatment; the increase in clonality was shown to reflect expansion of private clonotypes at ibrutinib response.

The time point label for this specimen denotes: roughly 23 months on ibrutinib. For TCR beta library preparation, roughly 2 micrograms of genomic DNA were extracted from the cryopreserved PBMCs. High-throughput TCR beta sequencing was performed on longitudinal blood samples from CLL patients receiving ibrutinib monotherapy. The patients took part in an open-label, single-center phase 2 trial of ibrutinib monotherapy. Each clonotype received, on average, around 9.6x coverage in deep resolution sequencing performed on a MiSeq, where the target depth lay between 1 in 1 million and 1 in 200,000 T cells. The immunoSEQ hsTCRB Kit was used to generate the TCR beta libraries. Per the original workflow: The data were analyzed with ImmunoSEQ Analyzer and ImmunoSEQ Data Assistant, and V, D and J gene assignments followed IMGT definitions. Clonality was computed as one minus normalized Shannon entropy of productive rearrangement frequencies, ranging from 0 to 1. Only overrepresented clonotypes making up at least 0.05% of each patient's repertoire were included in the public clonotype analysis. Repertoires from around 13 age-matched healthy donors in immuneACCESS were used as clonality controls. TCRdb re-hosts the immuneACCESS table, in-frame sequences only. Its copies lack some clones; in the studies checked, an unresolved V gene accounts for under half of them, and the cause for the rest is not known. That table furnishes V, J and clone size, whereas the DNA furnished D and trimming. The sample includes 140,000 to 150,000 clones, with 70% to 80% observed a single time. About 5% of the sample is taken by the ten largest.

V is clipped by 1 base and J by 1 base, and the sequence between their germline boundaries is 11 bases long. From its cysteine to its phenylalanine, the CDR3 spans 15 amino acids. CDR3 DNA is the only sequence kept; it has 45 bases, read in frame from the first base. CDR1 and CDR2, per the germline V gene (reference sequence), are SSHAT and FNYEAQ. The V and J genes are TRBV7-7 and TRBJ2-7; the D gene assignment is ambiguous. The specimen comprised PBMCs, sampled after 24 months of ibrutinib treatment. The sequence derives from a human donor with chronic lymphocytic leukemia. The DNA reads as follows: TGTGCCAGCAGCTTAGGGACCCATGAATCCTACGAGCAGTACTTC. The encoded protein is CASSLGTHESYEQYF.